The clone carrying this T cell receptor beta chain has a count of ten or more. The sample belongs to a study of regulatory T cells in long-lasting Graves disease. To make TCR beta libraries, researchers used iRepertoire HTBI primers and Arm-PCR of CDR3 regions. Via MiXCR, TCRdb re-called the multiplex PCR reads, giving one row per CDR3 protein. The sample yields some 200,000 distinct CDR3 sequences, roughly a fifth seen once. V gave up 4 bases and J gave up 2 bases, with 9 bases separating them. Germline V CDR1 and CDR2: LNHDA, SQIVND (reference sequence). The CDR3 is made up of 15 amino acids. Described time point: newly diagnosed GD, antithyroid drugs for less than 3 months. Isolated PBMC RNA provided the starting material for the TCR library. In addition, the sample was reused for a study of T cells in Graves' hyperthyroidism and ophthalmopathy.

The specimen was peripheral blood mononuclear cells (PBMCs), collected at new diagnosis, from a patient treated with antithyroid drugs. The origin of this receptor is a woman in her twenties or thirties with Graves disease. The V call is TRBV19, the J call TRBJ2-6; D is possibly TRBD1 (6 bases). The CDR3 DNA follows: TGTGCCAGTAGTACGACAGGAGCTGGGGCCAACGTCCTGACTTTC. This translates into CASSTTGAGANVLTF.